The source of this T cell receptor (beta chain) is a study of shared clonotypes between healthy human individuals. Sequenced by immunoSEQ multiplex PCR; TCRdb stores in-frame clones only, minus some. The sample yields roughly 640,000 clones, around 67% seen once. The germline gives CDR1 DFQATT, CDR2 SNEGSKA (reference sequence). The CDR3 totals 10 residues. The receptor's source is a woman in her twenties or thirties in good health. The sample comprised memory CD4+ T cells sorted from blood. Stated subset: CD45RA-negative fraction. J is TRBJ1-2 and V is TRBV20-1; D unresolved. CDR3 bases: TGCAGCCCTAGGAGCTATGGCTACACCTTC. Encoded protein: CSPRSYGYTF.